The 8 T cell receptor beta chains given below trace back to one sample, sequenced in a study of TIL therapy for anti-PD-1-resistant metastatic lung cancer. Time point defined: pre-treatment sample, taken before nivolumab and TIL therapy. The libraries were made with immunoSEQ v3. Using immunoSEQ multiplex PCR, the repertoire was profiled, and TCRdb retains in-frame clones only, with some absent. The sample yields 55,000 to 65,000 clones, around 63% seen once. Sequenced here: blood, sampled at baseline. The receptors here all came from a person aged 25 to 79 with non-small cell lung cancer.

The gene calls are TRBV5-6 and TRBJ1-2; unclear D gene. The CDR3 covers 12 residues. Trimming removed 5 bases at V and 0 bases at J, with 5 bases between. Germline V CDR1 and CDR2: SGHDT, YYEEEE. The CDR3 protein is CASRISNYGYTF. CDR3 nucleotides: TGTGCCAGCAGGATATCTAACTATGGCTACACCTTC.

The J gene is TRBJ1-6, the V gene TRBV19; D uncertain. Trimming took 7 bases from V and 0 from J, leaving 13 bases between them. Looked up from germline, CDR1 is LNHDA and CDR2 is SQIVND (reference sequence). The CDR3 extends over 16 amino acids. In DNA form, the CDR3 reads TGTGCCAGTAAAAAGACGGCGAACTCCTATAATTCACCCCTCCACTTT. Protein product: CASKKTANSYNSPLHF.

V and J are TRBV19 and TRBJ2-3; no firm D call. V lost 3 bases to trimming and J lost 4 bases, with 11 bases between them. There are 14 residues in the CDR3. The germline V gene has CDR1 LNHDA and CDR2 SQIVND (reference sequence). CDR3 loop: CASSIQLLPDTQYF. The CDR3 DNA sequence: TGTGCCAGTAGTATTCAGCTCTTGCCAGATACGCAGTATTTT. Full variable domain (rest looked up from reference TRBV19 and TRBJ2-3): DGGITQSPKYLFRKEGQNVTLSCEQNLNHDAMYWYRQDPGQGLRLIYYSQIVNDFQKGDIAEGYSVSREKKESFPLTVTSAQKNPTAFYLCASSIQLLPDTQYFGPGTRLTVL.

The V gene is TRBV6-1, the J gene TRBJ2-7, with no clear D. Per the germline V gene, CDR1 is MNHNS and CDR2 is SASEGT. Trimming removed 6 bases from V and 4 bases from J, with 7 bases in between. The length of the CDR3 is 11 residues. The CDR3 DNA is TGTGCCAGCAGGGTTCAGTACGAGCAGTACTTC. Its translation is CASRVQYEQYF.

The chain's CDR3 is CASSLTGQIYEQYF. Written as DNA, the CDR3 is TGTGCCAGCAGCTTAACAGGGCAGATCTACGAGCAGTACTTC. The chain employs TRBV7-2 and TRBJ2-7; tentatively, D is TRBD1 (6 bases). The CDR3 covers 14 residues. Trimming shortened V by 2 bases and J by 3 bases, and 11 bases separated the two germline ends. The germline gives CDR1 SGHTA, CDR2 FQGNSA.

The chain is built from TRBV15 and TRBJ1-2; tentatively, D is TRBD1 (6 bases). Germline V gives CDR1 LNHNV, CDR2 YYDKDF (reference sequence). V was cut by 1 base and J by 4 bases, with 10 bases left in between. This CDR3 spans 14 amino acids. CDR3 loop: CATSRARGPYGYTF. The CDR3 nucleotides read TGTGCCACCAGCAGAGCCAGGGGCCCCTATGGCTACACCTTC.

The V and J genes are TRBV29-1 and TRBJ1-2; perhaps TRBD1 as D (5 bases). V was trimmed by 6 bases and J by 2 bases, leaving 16 bases between them. Germline-derived CDR1 and CDR2 are SQVTM and ANQGSEA. This CDR3 has 14 residues. The CDR3 reads CSVRRRQPNYGYTF. In DNA, the CDR3 is TGCAGCGTCCGCCGAAGACAGCCAAACTATGGCTACACCTTC.

The table lists this clone with a few counts. The J gene is TRBJ1-1, the V gene TRBV6-1; D uncertain. V was trimmed by 10 bases and J by 1 base, leaving 16 bases between them. Germline loops: CDR1 MNHNS, CDR2 SASEGT. The CDR3 sequence is 14 residues long. This CDR3 reads CATKEARRNTEAFF. The CDR3 bases are TGTGCCACCAAGGAGGCACGGAGGAACACTGAAGCTTTCTTT.